This T cell receptor (beta chain) is drawn from a study of vaccination effects on CD4 cells after COVID-19. Findings of the study overall: Only a single clone (1 of 255 vaccine-induced clones in healthy vaccinees) cross-reacted with common cold coronaviruses. Few convalescent patients were studied, and early post-infection samples were lacking.

Generated by immunoSEQ multiplex PCR, the TCRdb table keeps only in-frame clones and is missing some. This sample carries about 28,000 clones, 73% of them seen once, and the ten largest clones take roughly 10%. In the ViraFEST assay, antigen-specific CD4+ clonotypes were identified by expansion after peptide-pool stimulation. Cells that had been cultured for approximately eleven days were the source of isolated CD4+ T cells. Vaccination of participants consisted of two doses of either the BNT162b2 or mRNA-1273 vaccine. On both days 3 and 7, half of the culture medium was replaced with IL-2 medium. On this clone: The antigen is undetermined.

CDR1 and CDR2 (germline): LGHDT, YNNKEL (reference sequence). Trimming cost V 4 bases and J 3 bases, with 12 bases left between them. The CDR3 runs to 15 residues. This specimen was CD4+ T cells from PBMCs cultured with HCoV-NL63 spike peptides, taken after COVID-19 vaccination. This clonotype originated in a human donor who received a COVID-19 vaccine. The chain combines TRBV3-1 (or the pseudogene TRBV3-2) with TRBJ1-4, with a weak D call TRBD1 (5 bases). DNA for the CDR3: TGTGCCAGCAGCCCTACCGGGACTTCTAATGAAAAACTGTTTTTT. It yields the protein CASSPTGTSNEKLFF.